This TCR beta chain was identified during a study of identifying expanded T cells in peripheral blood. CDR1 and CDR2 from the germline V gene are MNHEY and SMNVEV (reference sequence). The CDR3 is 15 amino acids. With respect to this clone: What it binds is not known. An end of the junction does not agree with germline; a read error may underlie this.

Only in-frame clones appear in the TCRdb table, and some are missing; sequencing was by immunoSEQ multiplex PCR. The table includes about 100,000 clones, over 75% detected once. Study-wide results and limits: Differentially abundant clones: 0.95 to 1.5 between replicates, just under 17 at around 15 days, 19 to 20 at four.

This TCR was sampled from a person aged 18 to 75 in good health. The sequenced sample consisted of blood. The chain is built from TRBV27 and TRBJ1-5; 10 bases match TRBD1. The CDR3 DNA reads TGTGCCAGCAGTTCCCCGACAGGGGGCAAGCAGCCCCAGCATTTT. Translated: CASSSPTGGKQPQHF.